A single sample gave rise to the 14 T cell receptor beta chains below, sequenced in a study of blood T cell repertoires in COVID-19 (dated by TCRdb to 2020 to 2022). The protocol used for the library was the immunoSEQ multiplex PCR assay. This immuneACCESS table, as held by TCRdb, lists in-frame sequences with V and J called but not all clones. Of the missing ones, under half trace to an unresolved V gene in checked studies; the others have no known cause. In all, the sample holds 45,000 to 60,000 clones, and approximately 90% of those were seen once. The ten largest clones represent about 3.1% of the sample. The material sequenced was peripheral blood. Receptors were obtained from a middle-aged man with acute or convalescent COVID-19.

V is TRBV5-1 and J is TRBJ2-3, with D possibly TRBD2 on 6 matching bases. Per the germline V gene, CDR1 is SGHRS and CDR2 is YFSETQ. The CDR3 has 15 amino acids. The germline V and J ends were trimmed by 1 base and 3 bases, with 12 bases remaining between them. The chain's CDR3 is CASSLTGEVTDTQYF. The CDR3 DNA reads TGCGCCAGCAGCTTGACGGGGGAGGTTACAGATACGCAGTATTTT. The entire variable domain, with the rest obtained from reference TRBV5-1 and TRBJ2-3, is as follows: KAGVTQTPRYLIKTRGQQVTLSCSPISGHRSVSWYQQTPGQGLQFLFEYFSETQRNKGNFPGRFSGRQFSNSRSEMNVSTLELGDSALYLCASSLTGEVTDTQYFGPGTRLTVL.

This clone appeared a single time. This chain joins TRBV6-1 and TRBJ2-3; D may be TRBD2 (7 bases). The CDR3 sequence is 16 residues long. The germline gives CDR1 MNHNS, CDR2 SASEGT. Between the trimmed V and J ends, which lost 1 base and 6 bases, there was a span of 17 bases. The chain's CDR3 is CASSEGGGRVADTQYF. In DNA form, the CDR3 reads TGTGCCAGCAGTGAAGGGGGGGGCAGGGTAGCCGATACGCAGTATTTT.

The rearrangement links TRBV19 to TRBJ2-7; 8 bases agree with TRBD1. The CDR3 is made up of 14 amino acids. Germline V lookup: CDR1 LNHDA, CDR2 SQIVND (reference sequence). Germline trimming cut 5 bases from V and 2 bases from J; bases unmatched to any gene: 5. This CDR3 is CASSEGQVPYEQYF. The CDR3 bases are TGTGCCAGTAGTGAGGGACAGGTTCCCTACGAGCAGTACTTC.

As regards this clone: Other DNA sequences in the same sample also yield this CDR3. This chain's CDR3 is CAWSVSDYEQYF. CDR3 DNA: TGTGCCTGGAGTGTTTCAGACTACGAGCAGTACTTC. This chain uses TRBV30 with TRBJ2-7; no clear D gene. CDR1 and CDR2 (germline): GTSNPN, SVGIG (reference sequence). This CDR3 contains 12 residues. The V and J ends lost 0 bases and 3 bases respectively, with 6 bases between them.

Written as DNA, the CDR3 is TGTGCCAGCAGTCTAGCGGGGGGACCCTACGAGCAGTACTTC. Translated: CASSLAGGPYEQYF. The genes are TRBV9 and TRBJ2-7; 11 nucleotides match TRBD2. Germline CDR1 SGDLS, CDR2 YYNGEE. The CDR3 spans 14 residues. The junction had 3 bases not matched to a gene; V was cut back by 5 bases and J by 2 bases.

In DNA form, the CDR3 reads TGTGCCAGCAGCGTAGTAGCGGGGGGTATTGAGACCCAGTACTTC. Encoded protein: CASSVVAGGIETQYF. The chain joins TRBV9 to TRBJ2-5; 10 bases line up with TRBD2. Germline V gene lookup returns CDR1 SGDLS and CDR2 YYNGEE. Trimming cost V 0 bases and J 5 bases; bases outside gene matches: 4. This CDR3 spans 15 amino acids.

Here the CDR3 DNA reads TGTGCCAGCAGCTTGCGGGAGTTCGGCACTGAAGCTTTCTTT. Its translation is CASSLREFGTEAFF. The chain combines TRBV5-4 with TRBJ1-1; no firm D call. The CDR3 has 14 residues. V lost 1 base, J lost 4 bases, and 11 bases lay in between. Germline V gives CDR1 SGHNT, CDR2 YYREEE (reference sequence).

The rearrangement links TRBV6-5 to TRBJ2-7, with D tentatively TRBD2 (6 bases). Germline V gives CDR1 MNHEY, CDR2 SVGAGI. Trimming cost V 2 bases and J 12 bases, with 11 bases left between them. CDR3 size: 11 residues. The CDR3 DNA is TGTGCCAGCAGTTACGCTCACGGGGGGTACTTC. Amino acids: CASSYAHGGYF.

This sequence joins TRBV28 and TRBJ1-4; 11 bases fit TRBD1. The CDR3 contains 14 residues. The V gene end was trimmed by 4 bases and the J gene end by 10 bases; junction bases not matched to a gene: 5. Germline CDR1 is MDHEN and CDR2 is SYDVKM. The CDR3 sequence: CASSSGTGGAKLFF. The DNA for the CDR3 is TGTGCCAGCAGTTCAGGGACAGGGGGGGCAAAACTGTTTTTT.

The chain combines TRBV7-2 with TRBJ2-7, with 8 bases identical to TRBD1. Germline V CDR1 and CDR2: SGHTA, FQGNSA. The V gene end was trimmed by 2 bases and the J gene end by 4 bases; junction bases not matched to a gene: 4. This CDR3 is 14 amino acids long. CDR3 in amino acids: CASSLSRGRYEQYF. The CDR3 coding sequence is TGTGCCAGCAGCTTAAGCAGGGGGCGGTACGAGCAGTACTTC. Full variable domain (remainder filled in from reference TRBV7-2 and TRBJ2-7): GAGVSQSPSNKVTEKGKDVELRCDPISGHTALYWYRQSLGQGLEFLIYFQGNSAPDKSGLPSDRFSAERTGGSVSTLTIQRTQQEDSAVYLCASSLSRGRYEQYFGPGTRLTVT.

The chain uses TRBV19 and TRBJ1-5; 7 bases line up with TRBD1. Trimming cost V 5 bases and J 6 bases; bases outside gene matches: 10. The CDR3 consists of 15 residues. Germline V gene data show CDR1 as LNHDA and CDR2 as SQIVND (reference sequence). The CDR3 here is CASSAREGARQPQHF. The CDR3 DNA reads as TGTGCCAGTAGTGCCCGAGAGGGGGCACGTCAGCCCCAGCATTTT.

V usage is TRBV7-8 and J usage is TRBJ2-7; 10 bases line up with TRBD1. Trimming cost V 3 bases and J 5 bases; bases outside gene matches: 7. The CDR3 totals 15 residues. The germline gives CDR1 SGHVS, CDR2 FQNEAQ. This CDR3 reads CASSLQGQGFDEQYF. CDR3 coding DNA: TGTGCCAGCAGCTTGCAGGGACAGGGGTTCGACGAGCAGTACTTC.

Only one count was recorded for this clone. One end of the junction is discordant with germline, which a read error may explain. The chain is built from TRBV6-1 and TRBJ1-3; D is possibly TRBD1 (6 bases). CDR1 MNHNS and CDR2 SASEGT come from the germline V gene. The length of the CDR3 is 17 residues. The CDR3 sequence: CASREGQIFTSGNTIYF. CDR3 nucleotide sequence: TGTGCCAGCCGTGAAGGACAGATATTCACCTCTGGAAACACCATATATTTT.

The J gene is TRBJ1-4, the V gene TRBV6-5; tentatively, D is TRBD1 (5 bases). Germline V CDR1 and CDR2: MNHEY, SVGAGI. The CDR3 extends over 13 amino acids. The V end was cut by 5 bases, the J end by 8 bases, with 12 bases between. This CDR3 reads CASSRGTLEKLFF. The CDR3 DNA sequence: TGTGCCAGCAGTCGGGGGACCTTGGAAAAACTGTTTTTT.